This section outlines one T cell receptor beta chain sequence together with its context. Its antigen has not been determined. No base-level quality is on record; no much larger clone is a single base apart. The data originate from a study of T cell repertoires in cytomegalovirus infection (dated by TCRdb to 2018 to 2020). At the level of the whole study: Alongside well-studied HLA-B-restricted epitopes, the peptide stimulations were aimed at recently identified HLA-C-restricted CMV epitopes, whose presentation resists viral immunomodulation. Because public TCR beta signatures pointed to carriage of CMV infection together with the matching HLA type, the HLA type of each donor mattered for the analysis.

The full study reports these points: Carriers of CMV infection plus the relevant HLA type were discriminated by the cumulative frequency of public TCR beta family members in the study cohort and in an independent approximately 360-donor cohort. The ex vivo response was dominated by HLA-C-restricted CMV-specific TCR beta clonotypes, and the single most frequent clonotype in two of eight donors was supplied by these HLA-C-restricted clonotypes.

TCRdb names Illumina HiSeq 1500 as the instrument used. TCRdb cleaned the public reads at Q25 with fastp, built clones with MiXCR and kept in-frame beta chains. Identical CDR3 proteins give one entry, which carries the most common genes and DNA. For this sample the table gives about 900,000 distinct CDR3 sequences, of which roughly 30% were detected only once. The top ten clones comprise around 15% of the sample. This sample's treatment or condition label indicates: in vitro stimulation with specific CMV peptide epitopes to enrich CMV-specific T cells. The CDR3, cysteine through phenylalanine, is 16 amino acids long. This entry keeps only the CDR3 DNA: 48 bases, framed from base 1. V ends up 5 bases short and J 4 bases short, with an unmatched junction base count of 6. Taken from the germline V gene (reference sequence), the CDR1 and CDR2 loops are SEHNR and FQNEAQ.

This sequence originates from a human donor in good health (CMV status not recorded). Some clones in this sample may be carry-over from other donors' samples. This material consisted of cultured CD8+ T cells from PBMCs, taken from culture after CMV antigen stimulation. The receptor chain draws on TRBV7-9 and TRBJ2-3; 13 middle bases align to TRBD2. The CDR3 in this case is CASSTTSGGGSDTQYF. DNA sequence: TGTGCCAGCAGCACCACTAGCGGGGGGGGATCAGATACGCAGTATTTT. Extended through the reference TRBV7-9 and TRBJ2-3 proteins, this CDR3 yields the full variable domain: DTGVSQNPRHKITKRGQNVTFRCDPISEHNRLYWYRQTLGQGPEFLTYFQNEAQLEKSRLLSDRFSAERPKGSFSTLEIQRTEQGDSAMYLCASSTTSGGGSDTQYFGPGTRLTVL.